A selection of T cell receptor beta chains follows, all from one sample in a study of human T cells and chemical hapten exposure. TCRdb analysed the RACE reads with MiXCR anew, one entry per CDR3 protein. The sample holds more than 300,000 distinct CDR3 sequences, around 5% seen once. The starting material was whole blood, obtained in connection with sensitization to the hapten diphenylcyclopropenone (DPC). These receptors were collected from a woman aged 18-30 years with alopecia areata. Some clones in this sample may be carry-over from other donors' samples. Each CDR3 is given with its conserved first and last residue. D genes are given only for firm matches. Some rows mark clone size as missing; the rest say once, few, many or name a class of expanded clone.

d_call	j_call	v_call	clone_size	cdr3_aa	cdr3_nt
-	TRBJ1-2	TRBV28	-	CRSGNQYGYTF	TGCAGGTCGGGGAATCAATATGGCTACACCTTC
TRBD2	TRBJ2-2	TRBV7-9	many	CASSLGLAGTTGELFF	TGTGCCAGCAGCTTAGGCCTAGCGGGGACCACCGGGGAGCTGTTTTTT
TRBD1	TRBJ1-1	TRBV15	many	CATSRDRMNTEAFF	TGTGCCACCAGTCGGGACAGGATGAACACTGAAGCTTTCTTT
-	TRBJ2-3	TRBV11-2	-	CASSFGDPTDTQYF	TGTGCCAGCAGCTTCGGGGACCCCACAGATACGCAGTATTTT
-	TRBJ2-3	TRBV7-2	many	CASSRNSPDTQYF	TGTGCCAGCAGCCGGAATAGCCCAGATACGCAGTATTTT
TRBD1	TRBJ2-7	TRBV28	-	CASSRDRSAYEQYF	TGTGCCAGCAGCCGGGACAGGTCAGCCTACGAGCAGTACTTC
TRBD2	TRBJ2-3	TRBV7-2	few	CASRGLAGGLGTDTQYF	TGTGCCAGCCGGGGCCTAGCGGGGGGGCTAGGGACAGATACGCAGTATTTT
-	TRBJ2-7	TRBV20-1	-	CSARDPQGWGYEQYF	TGCAGTGCTAGAGATCCCCAGGGTTGGGGCTACGAGCAGTACTTC
-	TRBJ2-6	TRBV7-3	-	CASSLFGSGGANVLTF	TGTGCCAGCAGCTTATTTGGATCTGGGGGGGCCAACGTCCTGACTTTC
-	TRBJ2-5	TRBV29-1	-	CSVVGGQETQHF	TGCAGCGTTGTCGGGGGCCAAGAGACCCAGCACTTC
-	TRBJ1-2	TRBV7-8	many	CASSPGVLDGYTF	TGTGCCAGCAGTCCGGGGGTTCTGGATGGCTACACCTTC
-	TRBJ2-3	TRBV5-4	many	CASSYEPGDTQYF	TGTGCCAGCAGCTACGAACCCGGGGATACGCAGTATTTT
TRBD2	TRBJ2-7	TRBV12-3/TRBV12-4	many	CASSAFEAGTRKIF	TGTGCCAGCAGTGCGTTTGAGGCCGGGACTAGGAAGATCTTC
-	TRBJ2-5	TRBV12-3/TRBV12-4	-	CAISPLGLQETQYF	TGTGCCATCTCGCCCCTAGGGCTGCAAGAGACCCAGTACTTC